This T cell receptor beta chain was recorded in a study of identifying expanded T cells in peripheral blood (dated by TCRdb to the late 2010s). Concerning the study at large: Four technical replicates, made by sequencing separate aliquots from the same pool of genomic DNA, were compared pairwise. What the study reported, not specific to this receptor: For all healthy donors, the variance in clone template counts between roughly two-week samples rose significantly as total template count increased. The authors expected that biological variance in healthy repertoires might rise further over much longer intervals, such as months to years. The binomial model flagged approximately 1.1 differentially abundant clones between technical replicates but around 15 over roughly two weeks and 18 to 20 over roughly 4 weeks. The beta-binomial model significantly reduced the number of clones called differentially abundant and the false-positive rate across all healthy-donor time intervals.

At least ten counts were recorded for this clone. The antigen it recognizes is unknown. Base quality data are lacking; no much larger clone is found one base away. TCRbeta CDR3 regions were profiled with the immunoSEQ Assay using bias-controlled multiplex PCR amplification of genomic DNA. The source study handled its data this way. The absolute abundance of each unique TCRbeta CDR3 region was quantified after sequences were collapsed and filtered. Differential abundance was tested with two models: a binomial (Fisher-equivalent) model and a beta-binomial model that adds time-dependent variance fitted from healthy donors. Clones with fewer than 5 combined templates were excluded, and clones with Benjamini-Hochberg FDR below 0.01 were called differentially abundant. Using the form v = (b*log(k)+a)^2, the beta-binomial variance was modeled as a function of the total template count across the two samples. Held by TCRdb, this immuneACCESS table contains in-frame sequences only and omits some clones. Under half of the omission traces to an unresolved V gene where checked; the cause of the rest is unknown. That table furnishes V, J and clone size, whereas the DNA furnished D and trimming. For this sample there are roughly 81,000 clones; about 83% appear just once. The ten largest clones capture around 20% of the sample.

During the collection period, no infections or other immune events were recorded for the healthy donors. To calibrate time-dependent variance in a beta-binomial model of T-cell clone differential abundance, blood repertoires from healthy donors were used as a training cohort. There were about ten healthy donors in the training cohort, of whom 3 were female and 7 were male. Donor ages ranged from 29 to 64 years, with an average of around 43 years. Obtained from a commercial supplier, whole blood was collected from each healthy donor at three time points set around 14 days apart. For immunosequencing, genomic DNA was extracted from unsorted whole blood. V is pruned by 2 bases and J by 3 bases, leaving 4 bases of the junction without a gene match. CDR1 MNHEY and CDR2 SVGAGI are derived from the germline V gene. Including the terminal cysteine and phenylalanine, the CDR3 comprises 14 residues. Just CDR3 DNA is preserved here, 42 bases in frame from base 1.

The receptor chain draws on TRBV6-5 and TRBJ2-7; 7 bases in the middle match TRBD2. This TCR came from a person between 18 and 75 years old in good health. Sequencing was done on a sample of blood. In nucleotides, the sequence is TGTGCCAGCAGTTACGGCGGGAGTGTCTACGAGCAGTACTTC. It translates as CASSYGGSVYEQYF.